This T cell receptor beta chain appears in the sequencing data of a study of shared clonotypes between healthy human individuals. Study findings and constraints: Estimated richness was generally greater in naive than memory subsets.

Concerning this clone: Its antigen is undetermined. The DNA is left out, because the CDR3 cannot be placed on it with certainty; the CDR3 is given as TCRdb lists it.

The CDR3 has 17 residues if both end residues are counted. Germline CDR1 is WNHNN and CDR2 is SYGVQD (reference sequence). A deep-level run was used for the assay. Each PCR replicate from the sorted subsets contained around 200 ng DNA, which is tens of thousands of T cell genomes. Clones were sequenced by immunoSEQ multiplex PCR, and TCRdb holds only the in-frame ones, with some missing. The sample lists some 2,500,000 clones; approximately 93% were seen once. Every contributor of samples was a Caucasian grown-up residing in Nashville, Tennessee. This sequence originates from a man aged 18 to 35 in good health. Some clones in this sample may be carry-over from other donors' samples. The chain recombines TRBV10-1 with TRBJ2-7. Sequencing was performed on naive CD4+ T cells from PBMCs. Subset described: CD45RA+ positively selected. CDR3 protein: CASSEVRCPWGSYEQYF.